This T cell receptor beta chain was identified in a study of regulatory T cells in long-lasting Graves disease. Comments on this clonotype: As yet, its antigen is unknown.

HTBI primers from iRepertoire and Arm-PCR of CDR3 regions yielded the TCR beta libraries. TCRdb itself ran the multiplex PCR reads through MiXCR, one entry per CDR3 protein. Of about 430,000 distinct CDR3 sequences listed, over 12% are singletons. The CDR3 consists of 15 residues. V was pared by 6 bases and J by 3 bases, with 12 bases between. The time point: newly diagnosed GD, antithyroid drugs for less than 3 months. Making the TCR library involved RNA that had been extracted from PBMCs. Notes on the study in general: Newly diagnosed disease favored TRBV20-1 and TRBJ2-1 over persistent disease.

These data were likewise used in another study, on T cells in Graves' hyperthyroidism and ophthalmopathy.

The TCR comes from a woman between 35 and 50 years old with Graves disease. The chain has TRBV12-3 or TRBV12-4 and TRBJ1-6; unclear D gene. Sequenced here: peripheral blood mononuclear cells (PBMCs), sampled at new diagnosis, from a patient treated with antithyroid drugs. For the CDR3, the DNA is TGTGCCAGCAGCCCCGGATCGGACTATAATTCACCCCTCCACTTT. This gives the protein CASSPGSDYNSPLHF.